These 17 T cell receptor beta chains came from one sample sequenced in a study of shared clonotypes between healthy human individuals. Assay: immunoSEQ multiplex PCR; the TCRdb copy retains only in-frame clones and omits some. In the table there are roughly 330,000 clones, 74% of which are singletons. The sequenced sample consisted of memory CD4+ T cells sorted from blood. Subset: CD45RA-negative fraction. Every receptor here comes from a man younger than 40 in good health.

The chain combines TRBV6-6 with TRBJ2-1; tentatively, D is TRBD1 (6 bases). Trimming took off 5 bases at V and 0 bases at J, with 14 bases between the two ends. Germline assignment: CDR1 MNHNY and CDR2 SVGAGI (reference sequence). The CDR3 length is 16 residues. CDR3: CASSQQGIPSYNEQFF. The CDR3 DNA follows: TGTGCCAGCAGTCAACAGGGAATTCCCTCCTACAATGAGCAGTTCTTC.

The rearrangement links TRBV27 to TRBJ2-7; D possibly corresponds to TRBD2 (6 bases). CDR3 length: 15 residues. Germline values: CDR1 MNHEY, CDR2 SMNVEV (reference sequence). V lost 7 bases and J 0 bases, leaving 16 bases between the germline ends. CDR3 bases: TGTGCCAGCATCCGTTCGGCGGGGAGCTCCTACGAGCAGTACTTC. Translating gives CASIRSAGSSYEQYF.

The chain couples TRBV28 to TRBJ2-1; 7 bases match TRBD1. Germline V gene data show CDR1 as MDHEN and CDR2 as SYDVKM. J lost 4 bases, V lost 5 bases, and 23 bases had no gene match. CDR3 length: 20 residues. CDR3 in DNA: TGTGCCAGCAGTACACTACAGGGGCCTACGTTAGGACACCCGTACAATGAGCAGTTCTTC. Its protein is CASSTLQGPTLGHPYNEQFF.

This clone was recorded only once. The V gene is TRBV25-1, the J gene TRBJ2-1, with D possibly matching TRBD1 (5 bases). The ends were cut back, 6 bases at V and 0 bases at J, with 12 bases in the middle. The length of the CDR3 is 15 residues. Germline CDR1 reads MGHDK; CDR2 reads SYGVNS. In DNA form, the CDR3 reads TGTGCCAGCAGCCCCAGGGCTAGCTCCTACAATGAGCAGTTCTTC. The encoded protein is CASSPRASSYNEQFF.

The chain recombines TRBV30 with TRBJ2-7; no reliable D call. Deletions cut 1 base from V and 2 bases from J, with 9 bases between. CDR3 size: 13 residues. Germline CDR1 is GTSNPN and CDR2 is SVGIG (reference sequence). CDR3 DNA: TGTGCCTGGAGTGACGCAAGGGCCTACGAGCAGTACTTC. It translates to CAWSDARAYEQYF.

This clone showed up just once. The chain couples TRBV28 to TRBJ1-5, with D unclear. Germline V CDR1 and CDR2: MDHEN, SYDVKM. The CDR3 is 15 residues long. Trimming stripped 4 bases from V and 1 base from J, with 11 bases between. The CDR3 region is CASSSVGRSNQPQHF. In DNA, the CDR3 is TGTGCCAGCAGTTCGGTAGGGAGAAGCAATCAGCCCCAGCATTTT.

V is TRBV9 and J is TRBJ2-3; D possibly corresponds to TRBD2 (6 bases). Germline values: CDR1 SGDLS, CDR2 YYNGEE. The V and J ends lost 0 bases and 6 bases respectively, with 17 bases between them. The CDR3 covers 16 residues. The CDR3 DNA reads as TGTGCCAGCAGCGTAGAGGTCTCCAGGGAGGTTGATACGCAGTATTTT. It yields the protein CASSVEVSREVDTQYF. Based on the CDR3 plus reference TRBV9 and TRBJ2-3, the full variable domain is DSGVTQTPKHLITATGQRVTLRCSPRSGDLSVYWYQQSLDQGLQFLIQYYNGEERAKGNILERFSAQQFPDLHSELNLSSLELGDSALYFCASSVEVSREVDTQYFGPGTRLTVL.

CDR3 amino acids: CACTVGAGYTQYF. Written as DNA, the CDR3 is TGTGCCTGCACAGTAGGCGCAGGGTATACGCAGTATTTT. V and J are TRBV30 and TRBJ2-3; maybe TRBD1 (5 bases). Trimming pared 6 bases from V and 7 bases from J, leaving 17 bases between. The CDR3 is 13 amino acids. Germline CDR1 reads GTSNPN; CDR2 reads SVGIG (reference sequence).

The sample holds a few counts of this clone. The chain uses TRBV5-6 and TRBJ2-2, with D perhaps matching TRBD2 (6 bases). V was shortened by 7 bases and J by 1 base, with 14 bases between the two germline ends. This CDR3 is 15 amino acids long. Germline V gene lookup returns CDR1 SGHDT and CDR2 YYEEEE. The CDR3 reads CASWRGNLNTGELFF. The CDR3 DNA is TGTGCCAGCTGGCGGGGTAACTTGAACACCGGGGAGCTGTTTTTT. Based on the CDR3 plus reference TRBV5-6 and TRBJ2-2, the full variable domain is DAGVTQSPTHLIKTRGQQVTLRCSPKSGHDTVSWYQQALGQGPQFIFQYYEEEERQRGNFPDRFSGHQFPNYSSELNVNALLLGDSALYLCASWRGNLNTGELFFGEGSRLTVL.

This sequence joins TRBV4-1 and TRBJ2-7; the match to TRBD2 covers 9 bases. Germline V gives CDR1 MGHRA, CDR2 YSYEKL. V shed 1 base, J shed 4 bases, and the junction held 5 bases outside the gene matches. The length of the CDR3 is 15 residues. The CDR3 protein is CASSQVNAGGYEQYF. CDR3 bases: TGCGCCAGCAGCCAAGTCAACGCGGGAGGGTACGAGCAGTACTTC.

This clone was observed many times. The rearrangement joins TRBV9 to TRBJ2-1; either TRBD1 or TRBD2 may supply D (6 bases each). V gave up 0 bases and J gave up 13 bases, with 17 bases separating them. Germline V gives CDR1 SGDLS, CDR2 YYNGEE. CDR3 length: 14 amino acids. The CDR3 nucleotides are TGTGCCAGCAGCGTAGAAGCCCCAAGGGGGGCTCAGTTCTTC. Amino acids: CASSVEAPRGAQFF.

This clone was found many times. The chain couples TRBV2 to TRBJ1-2; 8 nucleotides align to TRBD1. Losses at the gene ends were 6 bases for V and 8 bases for J; bases not matched to a gene: 11. The CDR3 covers 14 residues. Germline lookup yields CDR1 SNHLY and CDR2 FYNNEI. The CDR3 here is CASSDTDRVAGYTF. In DNA, the CDR3 is TGTGCCAGCAGCGACACGGACAGGGTGGCAGGCTACACCTTC.

Details on this clone: Distinct nucleotide sequences in the sample also encode this CDR3. The chain links TRBV5-1 to TRBJ2-3, with TRBD2 matching over 7 bases. V shed 4 bases and J 0 bases; nucleotides not matched to a gene: 5. This CDR3 comprises 15 residues. Germline CDR1 is SGHRS and CDR2 is YFSETQ. Here the CDR3 DNA reads TGCGCCAGCAGCCTGAGCGGGGCTAGCACAGATACGCAGTATTTT. Translation gives CASSLSGASTDTQYF.

The CDR3 bases are TGTGCCAGCAGCTTAGAGGGACTAGCACCCGCCGCCTCCTACAATGAGCAGTTCTTC. It codes for CASSLEGLAPAASYNEQFF. The chain links TRBV11-2 to TRBJ2-1; the match to TRBD2 covers 9 bases. The trim removed 0 bases at V and 0 bases at J, leaving 9 bases unmatched. This CDR3 contains 19 residues. Germline loops: CDR1 SGHAT, CDR2 FQNNGV.

The genes are TRBV12-5 and TRBJ2-3; 9 bases agree with TRBD1. Losses at the gene ends were 7 bases for V and 4 bases for J; bases not matched to a gene: 6. Germline V gene lookup returns CDR1 LGHNT and CDR2 FRNRAP. The CDR3 is 14 amino acids. The CDR3 coding sequence is TGTGCTAGTGCCCGGACAGGGGAGGCAGATACGCAGTATTTT. It specifies CASARTGEADTQYF. The full variable domain, with the rest looked up from reference TRBV12-5 and TRBJ2-3, is DARVTQTPRHKVTEMGQEVTMRCQPILGHNTVFWYRQTMMQGLELLAYFRNRAPLDDSGMPKDRFSAEMPDATLATLKIQPSEPRDSAVYFCASARTGEADTQYFGPGTRLTVL.

The chain uses TRBV7-8 and TRBJ2-1, with 7 bases lining up with TRBD1. Per the germline V gene, CDR1 is SGHVS and CDR2 is FQNEAQ. CDR3 length equals 16 residues. J gave up 5 bases and V 2 bases, and 9 bases lay outside the gene matches. The CDR3 protein is CASSLYVGGLNNEQFF. CDR3 nucleotide sequence: TGTGCCAGCAGCTTATATGTAGGGGGCTTAAACAATGAGCAGTTCTTC.

At least ten counts were recorded for this clone. The chain has TRBV5-1 and TRBJ1-1; 9 nucleotides line up with TRBD1. Germline CDR1 reads SGHRS; CDR2 reads YFSETQ. The J segment lost 5 bases and the V segment lost 4 bases, leaving 9 bases of the junction unmatched. This CDR3 is built from 15 residues. DNA of the CDR3: TGCGCCAGCAGCCCAATACAGGGGGCGAGAACTGAAGCTTTCTTT. The encoded protein is CASSPIQGARTEAFF. The entire variable domain, with the rest obtained from reference TRBV5-1 and TRBJ1-1, is as follows: KAGVTQTPRYLIKTRGQQVTLSCSPISGHRSVSWYQQTPGQGLQFLFEYFSETQRNKGNFPGRFSGRQFSNSRSEMNVSTLELGDSALYLCASSPIQGARTEAFFGQGTRLTVV.